This T cell receptor (beta chain) was found in a study of neurological immune-mediated disorders. This clonotype was detected ten times or more. The V gene's germline CDR1 is KGHSH and CDR2 LQKENI. This CDR3 region has 15 residues. With 2 bases clipped from V and 9 bases from J, the junction kept 7 bases outside the gene matches. TCRdb used MiXCR to reprocess the 5' RACE reads, holding one entry per CDR3 protein. The sample shows 65,000 to 85,000 distinct CDR3 sequences, around 6% of them seen only once. Time point reported: longitudinal time-point 2. The specimen was PBMCs. This receptor was identified in a woman aged 60 to 75 with multiple sclerosis. The chain joins TRBV18 to TRBJ2-1, with 10 bases identical to TRBD1. The chain's CDR3 is CASSPLGQGVGEQFF. CDR3 sequence (DNA): TGTGCCAGCTCACCATTAGGACAGGGGGTTGGTGAGCAGTTCTTC.